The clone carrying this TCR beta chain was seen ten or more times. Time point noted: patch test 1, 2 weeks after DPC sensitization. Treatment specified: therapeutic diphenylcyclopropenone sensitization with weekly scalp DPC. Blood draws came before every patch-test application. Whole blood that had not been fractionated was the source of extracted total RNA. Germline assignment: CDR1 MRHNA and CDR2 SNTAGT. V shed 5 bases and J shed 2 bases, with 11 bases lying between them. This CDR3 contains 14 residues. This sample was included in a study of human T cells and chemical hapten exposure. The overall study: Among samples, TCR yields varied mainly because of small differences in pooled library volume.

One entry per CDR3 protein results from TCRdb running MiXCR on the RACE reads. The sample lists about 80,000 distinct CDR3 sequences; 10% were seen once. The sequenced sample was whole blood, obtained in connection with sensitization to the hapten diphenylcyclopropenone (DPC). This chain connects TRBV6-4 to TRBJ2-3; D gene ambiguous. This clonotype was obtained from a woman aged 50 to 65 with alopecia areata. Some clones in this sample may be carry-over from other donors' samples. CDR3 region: CASSLTLSTDTQYF. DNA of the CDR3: TGTGCCAGCAGTTTGACACTTTCCACAGATACGCAGTATTTT.